The 25 T cell receptor beta chains in this list originate from one sample, sequenced in a study of blood T cell repertoires in COVID-19. Sequenced by immunoSEQ multiplex PCR; TCRdb stores in-frame clones only, minus some. The sample contains about 80,000 clones, about 86% of which appear only once. The sequenced material came from peripheral blood. These receptors were collected from a man aged 80 or over with active or convalescent COVID-19.

This chain joins TRBV4-2 and TRBJ1-1; no clear D. The CDR3 runs 14 residues. Trimming pared 0 bases from V and 3 bases from J, leaving 8 bases between. The V gene's germline CDR1 is LGHNA and CDR2 YNFKEQ. DNA of the CDR3: TGTGCCAGCAGCCAAGATCAGGATGACACTGAAGCTTTCTTT. As protein: CASSQDQDDTEAFF.

V usage is TRBV29-1 and J usage is TRBJ1-5; D not certain. CDR3 length: 15 residues. The V and J ends lost 4 bases and 5 bases respectively, with 18 bases between them. The V gene's germline CDR1 is SQVTM and CDR2 ANQGSEA. The CDR3 is CSVVLIGGIDQPQHF. For the CDR3, the DNA is TGCAGCGTTGTCCTCATAGGAGGGATCGATCAGCCCCAGCATTTT.

The V gene is TRBV4-2, the J gene TRBJ2-3; TRBD2 agrees at 12 bases. From germline, CDR1 is LGHNA and CDR2 YNFKEQ. Trimming at V came to 2 bases and at J to 5 bases, leaving 5 bases not matched to a gene. This CDR3 comprises 16 residues. CDR3 coding DNA: TGTGCCAGCAGCCAAAGACTAGCGGGAGATGGAGATACGCAGTATTTT. Amino acid sequence: CASSQRLAGDGDTQYF.

The rearrangement joins TRBV5-6 to TRBJ1-6; 10 bases fit TRBD1. J was trimmed by 9 bases and V by 2 bases; bases with no gene match: 2. The CDR3 spans 14 residues. CDR1 is SGHDT and CDR2 is YYEEEE in the germline V gene. The CDR3 nucleotides read TGTGCCAGCAGCTTCGGACAGGGGGTTTCACCCCTCCACTTT. This translates into CASSFGQGVSPLHF.

As regards this clone: At one end, the junction sequence differs from germline, possibly due to a read error. The chain has TRBV29-1 and TRBJ1-2; TRBD1 aligns across 7 bases. Per germline, CDR1 SQVTM and CDR2 ANQGSEA. The CDR3 has 11 residues. The DNA of the CDR3 is TGCAGCGTTGAATCCCCCGGGACAGAGGCCTTC. It yields the protein CSVESPGTEAF.

J is TRBJ1-2 and V is TRBV7-4; no clear D gene. This CDR3 is built from 13 residues. CDR1 and CDR2 (germline): SGHVT, SQSDAQ. With 3 bases removed from V and 13 bases from J, the gap between germline ends came to 18 bases. The CDR3 coding sequence is TGTGCCAGCAGCTTTGTGTTTGGATTTACTATCACCTTC. Translating it yields CASSFVFGFTITF.

The V gene is TRBV30, the J gene TRBJ1-5; the D gene is possibly TRBD1 (5 bases). The CDR3 is made up of 12 amino acids. V was shortened by 5 bases and J by 4 bases, with 9 bases between the two germline ends. CDR1 is GTSNPN and CDR2 is SVGIG in the germline V gene (reference sequence). The DNA for the CDR3 is TGTGCCTGGGGGGACTTAAATCAGCCCCAGCATTTT. Translated, it gives CAWGDLNQPQHF.

The J gene is TRBJ2-7, the V gene TRBV3-1 (or the pseudogene TRBV3-2); 13 positions match TRBD2. CDR1 and CDR2 (germline): LGHDT, YNNKEL (reference sequence). The length of the CDR3 is 16 residues. Unmatched junction bases numbered 14, after V lost 4 bases and J lost 11 bases. This CDR3 reads CASSPTRLAGGGDKYF. In nucleotides, the CDR3 is TGTGCCAGCAGCCCTACCCGACTAGCGGGAGGTGGGGACAAGTACTTC.

The gene calls are TRBV6-5 and TRBJ1-3; possible D gene TRBD1, 5 bases. Trimming pared 4 bases from V and 4 bases from J, leaving 8 bases between. CDR3 length: 13 amino acids. Germline values: CDR1 MNHEY, CDR2 SVGAGI. DNA for the CDR3: TGTGCCAGCAGTTTTCGACAGGGAAACACCATATATTTT. It codes for CASSFRQGNTIYF.

The CDR3: CASSREEAASYEQYF. DNA for the CDR3: TGTGCCAGCAGCCGGGAGGAGGCAGCTTCCTACGAGCAGTACTTC. The chain couples TRBV6-5 to TRBJ2-7; 7 bases map to TRBD2. The J segment lost 1 base and the V segment lost 6 bases, leaving 9 bases of the junction unmatched. Germline CDR1 is MNHEY and CDR2 is SVGAGI. The length of the CDR3 is 15 residues.

The chain joins TRBV6-5 to TRBJ2-5; tentatively, D is TRBD2 (5 bases). The CDR3 loop spans 13 amino acids. V dropped 5 bases and J dropped 2 bases, with 9 bases sitting between them. Per germline, CDR1 MNHEY and CDR2 SVGAGI. CDR3 protein: CASSNTRQETQYF. CDR3 bases: TGTGCCAGCAGTAACACTAGACAAGAGACCCAGTACTTC.

The chain combines TRBV28 with TRBJ2-7; TRBD2 agrees at 7 bases. Per germline, CDR1 MDHEN and CDR2 SYDVKM. This CDR3 spans 16 amino acids. The J segment lost 4 bases and the V segment lost 2 bases, leaving 11 bases of the junction unmatched. CDR3 region: CASSLAGLGGRYEQYF. CDR3 bases: TGTGCCAGCAGTTTAGCCGGACTAGGAGGGAGGTACGAGCAGTACTTC.

The table lists this clone with a few counts. This rearrangement joins TRBV3-1 (or the pseudogene TRBV3-2) to TRBJ1-3, with D hard to call. This CDR3 has 16 residues. CDR1 and CDR2 (germline): LGHDT, YNNKEL (reference sequence). Trimming left V 0 bases short and J 2 bases short, with 11 bases between. The DNA of the CDR3 is TGTGCCAGCAGCCAAGATCTTCGGGAGCCTGGAAACACCATATATTTT. It specifies CASSQDLREPGNTIYF.

The table lists this clone with a count of one. The rearrangement links TRBV12-3 or TRBV12-4 to TRBJ1-1; D is unclear. Trimming pared 6 bases from V and 7 bases from J, leaving 12 bases between. The CDR3 covers 12 residues. The CDR3 here is CASRFSTGEAFF. The CDR3, as DNA: TGTGCCAGCAGGTTTTCCACGGGTGAAGCTTTCTTT.

This chain uses TRBV4-1 with TRBJ2-3, with 8 positions matching TRBD2. Germline V gene lookup returns CDR1 MGHRA and CDR2 YSYEKL. This CDR3 has 15 residues. The junction had 6 bases not matched to a gene; V was cut back by 6 bases and J by 1 base. In DNA, the CDR3 is TGCGCCAGCAGGACCCAGCGGGAGCGCACAGATACGCAGTATTTT. Its protein is CASRTQRERTDTQYF.

The rearrangement joins TRBV28 to TRBJ2-2; D is perhaps TRBD1 (6 bases). The germline CDR1 and CDR2 sequences are MDHEN and SYDVKM. V lost 2 bases and J lost 1, with 14 bases in between. The CDR3 consists of 17 residues. The CDR3 DNA reads TGTGCCAGCAGTTTAGAGGGTGGCAGGGGGAACACCGGGGAGCTGTTTTTT. Protein: CASSLEGGRGNTGELFF.

The V call is TRBV7-2, the J call TRBJ2-3; 7 nucleotides line up with TRBD2. This CDR3 region has 14 residues. J gave up 2 bases and V 6 bases, and 5 bases lay outside the gene matches. Germline V CDR1 and CDR2: SGHTA, FQGNSA. The CDR3 DNA follows: TGTGCCAGCAGGACCGGGACTAACACAGATACGCAGTATTTT. It yields the protein CASRTGTNTDTQYF.

This clone was observed a handful of times. This chain links TRBV7-9 with TRBJ2-7, with 7 bases matching TRBD1. Germline values: CDR1 SEHNR, CDR2 FQNEAQ (reference sequence). The CDR3 has 17 residues. V was clipped by 4 bases and J by 0 bases; unmatched bases: 12. The CDR3 is CASSSGLQGFSSYEQYF. In DNA form, the CDR3 reads TGTGCCAGCAGCTCGGGTTTACAGGGGTTTAGCTCCTACGAGCAGTACTTC.

This clone was observed a handful of times. The identical CDR3 is also encoded by other nucleotide sequences in the sample. This chain links TRBV7-9 with TRBJ2-7; perhaps TRBD1 as D (5 bases). V lost 2 bases and J 5 bases, leaving 10 bases between the germline ends. The germline gives CDR1 SEHNR, CDR2 FQNEAQ (reference sequence). The CDR3 is 13 residues long. For the CDR3, the DNA is TGTGCCAGCAGCTTACAGGGATCGCACGAGCAGTACTTC. Residues: CASSLQGSHEQYF.

The chain has TRBV5-4 and TRBJ1-1; TRBD1 matches at 8 bases. With V trimmed by 4 bases and J by 7 bases, 9 bases remained unmatched. Germline lookup yields CDR1 SGHNT and CDR2 YYREEE (reference sequence). There are 14 residues in the CDR3. CDR3 loop: CASSTRTGSGEAFF. CDR3 DNA: TGTGCCAGCAGCACCAGGACAGGGTCGGGTGAAGCTTTCTTT.

The genes are TRBV4-3 and TRBJ1-4; no reliable D call. The V gene lost 5 bases and the J gene lost 0 bases, with 10 bases spanning the gap. Germline assignment: CDR1 LGHNA and CDR2 YSLEER. CDR3 size: 15 residues. CDR3 residues: CASSTRITTNEKLFF. CDR3 bases: TGCGCCAGCAGCACACGAATTACAACTAATGAAAAACTGTTTTTT.

The chain joins TRBV11-2 to TRBJ1-3; D is ambiguous. The CDR3 is 14 residues long. Germline values: CDR1 SGHAT, CDR2 FQNNGV. The V end lost 1 base, the J end lost 4 bases, and 8 bases lay between the germline ends. This CDR3 reads CASSLVGRGNTIYF. DNA of the CDR3: TGTGCCAGCAGCTTAGTTGGGCGAGGAAACACCATATATTTT.

The V call is TRBV5-8, the J call TRBJ2-7; D remains ambiguous. CDR1 SGHTS and CDR2 YDEGEE come from the germline V gene. Trimming pared 0 bases from V and 3 bases from J, leaving 7 bases between. The length of the CDR3 is 13 residues. The CDR3 bases are TGTGCCAGCAGCTTGGGACACCTCTACGAGCAGTACTTC. It encodes CASSLGHLYEQYF. The full variable domain, in which reference TRBV5-8 and TRBJ2-7 provide the parts outside the CDR3, is EAGVTQSPTHLIKTRGQQATLRCSPISGHTSVYWYQQALGLGLQFLLWYDEGEERNRGNFPPRFSGRQFPNYSSELNVNALELEDSALYLCASSLGHLYEQYFGPGTRLTVT.

The chain carries TRBV4-2 and TRBJ2-1; TRBD2 agrees at 13 bases. The CDR3 loop spans 17 amino acids. Germline CDR1 LGHNA, CDR2 YNFKEQ. Losses at the gene ends were 4 bases for V and 8 bases for J; bases not matched to a gene: 11. CDR3 sequence: CASSLRTSGRGGDEQFF. The CDR3 DNA reads as TGTGCCAGCAGCCTCCGGACTAGCGGGAGAGGGGGGGATGAGCAGTTCTTC.

This clone was recorded once. The V call is TRBV6-6, the J call TRBJ2-3; D perhaps matches TRBD2 (6 bases). V lost 4 bases to trimming and J lost 2 bases, with 13 bases between them. The CDR3 has 15 amino acids. Per germline, CDR1 MNHNY and CDR2 SVGAGI (reference sequence). The CDR3 loop reads CASSSTSLPTDTQYF. The CDR3 DNA is TGTGCCAGCAGTTCAACTAGCCTCCCCACAGATACGCAGTATTTT.